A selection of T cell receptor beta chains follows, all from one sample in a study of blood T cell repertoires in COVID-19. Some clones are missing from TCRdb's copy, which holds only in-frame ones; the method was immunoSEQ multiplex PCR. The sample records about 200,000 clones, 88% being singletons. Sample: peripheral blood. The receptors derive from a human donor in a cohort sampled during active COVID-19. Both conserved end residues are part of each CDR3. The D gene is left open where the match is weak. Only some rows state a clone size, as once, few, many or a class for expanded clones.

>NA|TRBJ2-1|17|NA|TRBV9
CASSGGDLLSSYNEQFF
TGTGCCAGCAGCGGGGGGGACTTACTAAGCTCCTACAATGAGCAGTTCTTC
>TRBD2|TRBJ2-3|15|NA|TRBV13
CASSLGGRVGDTQYF
TGTGCCAGCAGCTTAGGCGGGAGGGTCGGGGATACGCAGTATTTT
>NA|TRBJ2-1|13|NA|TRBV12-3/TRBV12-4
CASSPGHLNEQFF
TGTGCCAGCAGCCCCGGACACCTCAATGAGCAGTTCTTC
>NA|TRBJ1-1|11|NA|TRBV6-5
CASRNGGKAFF
TGTGCCAGCAGGAACGGGGGAAAAGCTTTCTTT
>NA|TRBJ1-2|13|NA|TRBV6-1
CASSEVGREGYTF
TGTGCCAGCAGTGAAGTGGGGAGGGAGGGCTACACCTTC
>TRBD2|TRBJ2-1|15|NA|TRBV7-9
CASRNSGRAYNEQFF
TGTGCCAGCAGGAATAGCGGGAGGGCCTACAATGAGCAGTTCTTC
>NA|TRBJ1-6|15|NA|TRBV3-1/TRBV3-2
CASSQVRGSSSPLHF
TGTGCCAGCAGCCAAGTTCGGGGGTCGAGTTCACCCCTCCACTTT
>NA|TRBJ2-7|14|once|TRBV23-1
CASSQNTPSYEQYF
TGCGCCAGCAGTCAAAACACACCGTCCTACGAGCAGTACTTC
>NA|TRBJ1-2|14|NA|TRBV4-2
CASSQAGSNYGYTF
TGTGCCAGCAGCCAAGCGGGGTCTAACTATGGCTACACCTTC
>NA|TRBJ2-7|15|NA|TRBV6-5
CASSPSRQRTYEQYF
TGTGCCAGCAGTCCCAGCAGACAGCGTACCTACGAGCAGTACTTC
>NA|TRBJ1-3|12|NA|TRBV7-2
CASSELINTIYF
TGTGCCAGCAGCGAACTTATAAACACCATATATTTT
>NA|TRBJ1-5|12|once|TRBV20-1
CSASTGNQPQHF
TGCAGTGCTAGTACGGGGAATCAGCCCCAGCATTTT
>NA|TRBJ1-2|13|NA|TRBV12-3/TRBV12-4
CASSPETGYGYTF
TGTGCCAGCAGCCCAGAAACAGGCTATGGCTACACCTTC
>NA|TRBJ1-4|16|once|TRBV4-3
CASSQDPQPGNEKLFF
TGCGCCAGCAGCCAAGACCCACAGCCTGGAAATGAAAAACTGTTTTTT
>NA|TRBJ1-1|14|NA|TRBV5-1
CASSLLGADTEAFF
TGCGCCAGCAGCTTGCTGGGGGCAGACACTGAAGCTTTCTTT
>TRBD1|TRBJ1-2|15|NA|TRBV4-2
CASSQDSQGGRGYTF
TGTGCCAGCAGCCAAGATTCCCAGGGGGGAAGGGGCTACACCTTC
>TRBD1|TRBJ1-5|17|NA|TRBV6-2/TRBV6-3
CASSYSAGQGQGQPQHF
TGTGCCAGCAGTTACTCGGCAGGACAGGGGCAGGGGCAGCCCCAGCATTTT
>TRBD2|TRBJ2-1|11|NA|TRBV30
CAWSGGSQQFF
TGTGCCTGGAGCGGCGGGAGCCAGCAGTTCTTC
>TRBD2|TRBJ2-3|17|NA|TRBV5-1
CASSLGLAGASVDTQYF
TGCGCCAGCAGCTTGGGCCTAGCGGGAGCCTCCGTAGATACGCAGTATTTT
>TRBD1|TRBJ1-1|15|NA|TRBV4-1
CASSQDGDRNTEAFF
TGCGCCAGCAGCCAAGATGGGGACAGGAACACTGAAGCTTTCTTT
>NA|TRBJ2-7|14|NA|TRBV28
CASSSSGTLYEQYF
TGTGCCAGCAGTTCCTCCGGGACTCTCTACGAGCAGTACTTC
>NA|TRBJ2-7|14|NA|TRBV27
CASSLGHSSYEQYF
TGTGCCAGCAGTTTAGGACATTCCTCCTACGAGCAGTACTTC
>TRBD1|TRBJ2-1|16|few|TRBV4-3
CASSQGNRGTYNEQFF
TGCGCCAGCAGCCAAGGAAACAGGGGGACCTACAATGAGCAGTTCTTC
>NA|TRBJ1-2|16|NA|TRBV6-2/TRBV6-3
CASSRRGGKANYGYTF
TGTGCCAGCAGTCGCCGCGGGGGAAAAGCTAACTATGGCTACACCTTC
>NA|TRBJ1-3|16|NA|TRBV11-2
CASSLLDLRAGNTIYF
TGTGCCAGCAGCTTATTAGACCTCCGGGCTGGAAACACCATATATTTT
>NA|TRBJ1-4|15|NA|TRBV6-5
CASSYRGGGNEKLFF
TGTGCCAGCAGTTACCGGGGAGGGGGTAATGAAAAACTGTTTTTT
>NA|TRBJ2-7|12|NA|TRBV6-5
CASMRPLYEQYF
TGTGCCAGCATGCGGCCGCTATACGAGCAGTACTTC
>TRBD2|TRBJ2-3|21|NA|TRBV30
CAWSRKPPGGNSGRGTDTQYF
TGTGCCTGGAGCCGTAAACCCCCAGGGGGCAACAGCGGGAGGGGGACAGATACGCAGTATTTT
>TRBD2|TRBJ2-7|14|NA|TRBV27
CASSSTSGKDEQYF
TGTGCCAGCAGTTCGACTAGCGGGAAAGACGAGCAGTACTTC